These 21 T cell receptor beta chains share one sample of origin, sequenced in a study of cytomegalovirus exposure and HLA in healthy donors. Both 60 Vbeta primers and 13 Jbeta primers went into the PCR. Measured with immunoSEQ multiplex PCR; TCRdb has only the in-frame clones, and not every one. This sample has approximately 120,000 clones, with 76% found just once. The specimen was PBMCs. These receptors originate from a woman aged 45 to 65 in good health and CMV-seropositive.

J is TRBJ1-4 and V is TRBV19, with 11 positions matching TRBD1. J gave up 3 bases and V 5 bases, and 5 bases lay outside the gene matches. The CDR3 is made up of 16 amino acids. In germline, CDR1 is LNHDA, CDR2 SQIVND (reference sequence). DNA of the CDR3: TGTGCCAGTAGTTTACCGGGACAGGGGGCTAATGAAAAACTGTTTTTT. Protein product: CASSLPGQGANEKLFF.

The count of this clone is one. The chain is built from TRBV7-2 and TRBJ2-7, with D perhaps matching TRBD1 (5 bases). The CDR3 sequence is 12 residues long. The germline V gene encodes CDR1 SGHTA and CDR2 FQGNSA. V lost 5 bases and J lost 5, with 10 bases in between. CDR3 bases: TGTGCCAGCAGCCTAGACAGCAACGAGCAGTACTTC. Translating it yields CASSLDSNEQYF.

This chain uses TRBV11-2 with TRBJ1-1; D gene uncertain. Germline-derived CDR1 and CDR2 are SGHAT and FQNNGV. The V and J ends lost 5 bases and 13 bases respectively, with 20 bases between them. CDR3 length equals 13 residues. For the CDR3, the DNA is TGTGCCAGCAGCCGCGACGGAATAGCGAAAGTTTTCTTT. Translated: CASSRDGIAKVFF.

This rearrangement joins TRBV19 to TRBJ1-5; TRBD1 might be the D (6 bases). Germline V gene data show CDR1 as LNHDA and CDR2 as SQIVND (reference sequence). This CDR3 contains 16 residues. Trimming left V 4 bases short and J 5 bases short, with 18 bases between. The DNA for the CDR3 is TGTGCCAGTAGTACCTCCCGGGCGGCAGGGGATCAGCCCCAGCATTTT. Translation gives CASSTSRAAGDQPQHF.

The chain employs TRBV5-1 and TRBJ1-4, with unresolved D. This CDR3 region has 14 residues. V lost 0 bases to trimming and J lost 8 bases, with 11 bases between them. CDR1 is SGHRS, CDR2 YFSETQ, per germline. The CDR3 DNA sequence: TGCGCCAGCAGCTTGGCGGGGTCTGGCGAAAAACTGTTTTTT. It yields the protein CASSLAGSGEKLFF.

The CDR3 here is CASSGQGGDTQYF. Here the CDR3 DNA reads TGTGCCAGCAGTGGACAGGGGGGAGATACGCAGTATTTT. J is TRBJ2-3 and V is TRBV6-1, with 9 bases that match TRBD1. V lost 4 bases to trimming and J lost 5 bases; unmatched junction nucleotides: 1. Germline V gene data show CDR1 as MNHNS and CDR2 as SASEGT. CDR3 length: 13 residues.

This sequence joins TRBV9 and TRBJ1-2; weak D call: TRBD1 (6 bases). The germline V and J ends were trimmed by 0 bases and 8 bases, with 11 bases remaining between them. This CDR3 comprises 13 residues. The germline gives CDR1 SGDLS, CDR2 YYNGEE. CDR3 DNA: TGTGCCAGCAGCGTAGAGGGGGAGTTCGGCTACACCTTC. This translates into CASSVEGEFGYTF.

The CDR3 region is CASSSLQGQGYYGYTF. The CDR3 coding sequence is TGTGCCAGCAGTTCACTTCAGGGACAGGGATACTATGGCTACACCTTC. The J gene is TRBJ1-2, the V gene TRBV27, with 9 bases that match TRBD1. With 4 bases clipped from V and 3 bases from J, the junction kept 9 bases outside the gene matches. Germline CDR1 and CDR2: MNHEY and SMNVEV (reference sequence). The CDR3 covers 16 residues.

In its sample, this clone was seen once. The rearrangement links TRBV15 to TRBJ1-6; D is possibly TRBD1 (6 bases). The germline CDR1 and CDR2 sequences are LNHNV and YYDKDF (reference sequence). Trimming pared 4 bases from V and 7 bases from J, leaving 20 bases between. This CDR3 region has 17 residues. In DNA, the CDR3 is TGTGCCACCAGCACCCCGTTCGACAGGACCCTCAATTCACCCCTCCACTTT. It encodes CATSTPFDRTLNSPLHF.

The V and J genes are TRBV4-2 and TRBJ2-7, with 11 bases aligning to TRBD2. The CDR3 runs to 16 residues. CDR1 is LGHNA and CDR2 is YNFKEQ in the germline V gene. Germline trimming cut 2 bases from V and 0 bases from J; bases unmatched to any gene: 3. CDR3 residues: CASSQLSGGDSYEQYF. CDR3 in DNA: TGTGCCAGCAGCCAACTTAGCGGGGGGGACTCCTACGAGCAGTACTTC.

The J gene is TRBJ2-2, the V gene TRBV5-4, with TRBD2 identical over 7 bases. CDR1 and CDR2 (germline): SGHNT, YYREEE (reference sequence). The CDR3 loop spans 17 amino acids. Trimming took 4 bases from V and 2 from J; bases not matched to a gene: 11. CDR3 nucleotides: TGTGCCAGCAGCCGACAGCAGGGACTACCAAACACCGGGGAGCTGTTTTTT. Its translation: CASSRQQGLPNTGELFF.

V and J are TRBV12-5 and TRBJ1-1; possible D gene TRBD1, 5 bases. CDR1 LGHNT and CDR2 FRNRAP come from the germline V gene. This CDR3 spans 15 amino acids. The V end lost 1 base, the J end lost 4 bases, and 13 bases lay between the germline ends. The CDR3 DNA sequence: TGTGCTAGTGGTTTGGGGGGGGTATTGGGCACTGAAGCTTTCTTT. It codes for CASGLGGVLGTEAFF.

The rearrangement joins TRBV9 to TRBJ2-7; weak D call: TRBD2 (6 bases). The germline V and J ends were trimmed by 3 bases and 0 bases, with 13 bases remaining between them. The CDR3 loop spans 15 amino acids. Germline CDR1 and CDR2: SGDLS and YYNGEE. In DNA, the CDR3 is TGTGCCAGCAGCGGACTAGACAGTCCCTCCTACGAGCAGTACTTC. It yields the protein CASSGLDSPSYEQYF.

The chain employs TRBV5-1 and TRBJ2-3, with D maybe TRBD2 (5 bases). The CDR3 has 16 amino acids. Trimming took off 0 bases at V and 10 bases at J, with 21 bases between the two ends. CDR1 and CDR2 (germline): SGHRS, YFSETQ. Here the CDR3 DNA reads TGCGCCAGCAGCTTGGCCGCACTAGATCCCCCCATTGCGCAGTATTTT. Translating gives CASSLAALDPPIAQYF.

The V call is TRBV19, the J call TRBJ2-3; 9 bases are a match to TRBD1. V was clipped by 5 bases and J by 1 base; unmatched bases: 10. In germline, CDR1 is LNHDA, CDR2 SQIVND (reference sequence). The CDR3 covers 17 residues. CDR3 nucleotides: TGTGCCAGTAGTCCGAGAACGGGACAGGGAGGCACAGATACGCAGTATTTT. Its translation is CASSPRTGQGGTDTQYF. The entire variable domain, with the rest obtained from reference TRBV19 and TRBJ2-3, is as follows: DGGITQSPKYLFRKEGQNVTLSCEQNLNHDAMYWYRQDPGQGLRLIYYSQIVNDFQKGDIAEGYSVSREKKESFPLTVTSAQKNPTAFYLCASSPRTGQGGTDTQYFGPGTRLTVL.

The chain uses TRBV5-4 and TRBJ2-7; tentative D call: TRBD2 (5 bases). Germline loops: CDR1 SGHNT, CDR2 YYREEE (reference sequence). The length of the CDR3 is 14 residues. V was cut by 1 base and J by 5 bases, with 13 bases left in between. CDR3 nucleotide sequence: TGTGCCAGCAGCTTGCGGGTAGCGAAAGACGAGCAGTACTTC. Its protein is CASSLRVAKDEQYF. Combining the CDR3 with reference TRBV5-4 and TRBJ2-7 gives the whole variable domain ETGVTQSPTHLIKTRGQQVTLRCSSQSGHNTVSWYQQALGQGPQFIFQYYREEENGRGNFPPRFSGLQFPNYSSELNVNALELDDSALYLCASSLRVAKDEQYFGPGTRLTVT.

The V gene is TRBV7-2, the J gene TRBJ2-5; no firm D call. The closer fit of TRBJ2-7 to the DNA end suggests the J call may be wrong. The CDR3 covers 14 residues. Germline loops: CDR1 SGHTA, CDR2 FQGNSA. The CDR3 DNA reads as TGTGCCAGCAGCTTAGATGGCGGCACCTACGAGCAGTACTTC. Protein: CASSLDGGTYEQYF.

The genes are TRBV9 and TRBJ1-5; D gene unclear. Germline V CDR1 and CDR2: SGDLS, YYNGEE. Trimming took off 0 bases at V and 7 bases at J, with 8 bases between the two ends. The CDR3 contains 13 residues. The CDR3 sequence is CASSVAGSQPQHF. As DNA, the CDR3 is TGTGCCAGCAGCGTAGCGGGTTCACAGCCCCAGCATTTT.

J is TRBJ1-1 and V is TRBV10-3; the match to TRBD1 covers 10 bases. Germline lookup yields CDR1 ENHRY and CDR2 SYGVKD. This CDR3 contains 16 residues. Losses at the gene ends were 8 bases for V and 0 bases for J; bases not matched to a gene: 9. This CDR3 reads CAIGRDRGSLNTEAFF. The CDR3 DNA follows: TGTGCCATCGGCCGGGACAGGGGTAGTTTGAACACTGAAGCTTTCTTT.

The chain links TRBV9 to TRBJ2-2, with TRBD1 identical over 8 bases. CDR3 length equals 16 residues. Germline-derived CDR1 and CDR2 are SGDLS and YYNGEE. V shed 0 bases, J shed 7 bases, and the junction held 8 bases outside the gene matches. In DNA form, the CDR3 reads TGTGCCAGCAGCGTAGTTGGGCAGGGGGCGATCGGGGAGCTGTTTTTT. The encoded protein is CASSVVGQGAIGELFF.

The chain has TRBV14 and TRBJ2-1, with TRBD2 matching over 9 bases. The CDR3 runs 13 residues. Trimming cost V 1 base and J 13 bases; bases outside gene matches: 5. The germline V gene encodes CDR1 SGHDN and CDR2 FVKESK. The CDR3 protein is CASSQGLADPQFF. The CDR3 DNA follows: TGTGCCAGCAGCCAAGGACTAGCGGATCCTCAGTTCTTC.